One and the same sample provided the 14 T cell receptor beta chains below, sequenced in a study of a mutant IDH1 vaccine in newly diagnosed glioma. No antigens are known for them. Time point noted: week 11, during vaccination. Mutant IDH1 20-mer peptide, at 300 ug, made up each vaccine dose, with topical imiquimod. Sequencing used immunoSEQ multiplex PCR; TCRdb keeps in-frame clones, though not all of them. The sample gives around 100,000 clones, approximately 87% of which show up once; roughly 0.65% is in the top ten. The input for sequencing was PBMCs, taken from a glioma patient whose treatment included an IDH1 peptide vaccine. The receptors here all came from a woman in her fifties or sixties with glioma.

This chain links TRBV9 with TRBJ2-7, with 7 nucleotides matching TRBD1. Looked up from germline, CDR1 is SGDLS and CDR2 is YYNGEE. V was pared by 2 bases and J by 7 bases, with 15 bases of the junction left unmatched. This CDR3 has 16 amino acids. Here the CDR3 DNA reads TGTGCCAGCAGCGTGTGGAGACAGGGTAGTCCTAGGGAGCAGTACTTC. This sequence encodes CASSVWRQGSPREQYF.

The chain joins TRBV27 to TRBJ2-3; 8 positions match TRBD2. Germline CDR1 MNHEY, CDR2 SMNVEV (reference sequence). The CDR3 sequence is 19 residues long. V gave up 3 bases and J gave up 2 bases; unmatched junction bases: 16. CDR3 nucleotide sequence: TGTGCCAGCAGTTTTAGGGCCCGCCCCAGCGGGAGCTTCACAGATACGCAGTATTTT. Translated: CASSFRARPSGSFTDTQYF.

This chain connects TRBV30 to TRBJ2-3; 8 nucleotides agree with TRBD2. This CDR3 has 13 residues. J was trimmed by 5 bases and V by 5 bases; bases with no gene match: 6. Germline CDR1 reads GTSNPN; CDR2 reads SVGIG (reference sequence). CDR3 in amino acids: CAWGREAIDTQYF. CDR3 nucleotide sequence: TGTGCCTGGGGGCGGGAGGCAATAGATACGCAGTATTTT.

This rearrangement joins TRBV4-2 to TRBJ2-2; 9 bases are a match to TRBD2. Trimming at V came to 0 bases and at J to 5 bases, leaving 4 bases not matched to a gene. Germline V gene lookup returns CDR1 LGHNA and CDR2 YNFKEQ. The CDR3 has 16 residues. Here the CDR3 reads CASSQDGGRVTGELFF. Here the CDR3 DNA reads TGTGCCAGCAGCCAAGATGGCGGGAGGGTAACCGGGGAGCTGTTTTTT.

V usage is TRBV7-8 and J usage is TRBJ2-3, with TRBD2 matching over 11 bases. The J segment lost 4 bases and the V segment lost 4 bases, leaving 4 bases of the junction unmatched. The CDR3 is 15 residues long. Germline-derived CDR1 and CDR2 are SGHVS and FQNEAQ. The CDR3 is CASSYGTSGADTQYF. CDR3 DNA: TGTGCCAGCAGCTACGGGACTAGCGGCGCAGATACGCAGTATTTT.

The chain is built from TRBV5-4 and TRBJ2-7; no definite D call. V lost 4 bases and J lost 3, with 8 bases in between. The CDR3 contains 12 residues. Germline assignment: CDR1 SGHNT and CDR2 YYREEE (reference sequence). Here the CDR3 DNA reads TGTGCCAGCAGCGTCGGGCTCTACGAGCAGTACTTC. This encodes CASSVGLYEQYF.

The CDR3 nucleotides read TGTGCCAGCAGTGACTCGAGTTGCCAGTTCCTTTCTGGAAACACCATATATTTT. As protein: CASSDSSCQFLSGNTIYF. The chain is built from TRBV6-4 and TRBJ1-3, with D hard to call. Germline lookup yields CDR1 MRHNA and CDR2 SNTAGT. This CDR3 comprises 18 residues. V was trimmed by 0 bases and J by 1 base, leaving 16 bases between them.

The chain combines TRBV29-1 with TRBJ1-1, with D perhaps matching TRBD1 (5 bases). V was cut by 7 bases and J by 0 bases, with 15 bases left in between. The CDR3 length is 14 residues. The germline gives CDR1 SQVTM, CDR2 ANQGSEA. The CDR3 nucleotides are TGCAGCGCCAAAGGGGTTGGGATGAACACTGAAGCTTTCTTT. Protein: CSAKGVGMNTEAFF. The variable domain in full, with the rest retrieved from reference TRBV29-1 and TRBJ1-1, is SAVISQKPSRDICQRGTSLTIQCQVDSQVTMMFWYRQQPGQSLTLIATANQGSEATYESGFVIDKFPISRPNLTFSTLTVSNMSPEDSSIYLCSAKGVGMNTEAFFGQGTRLTVV.

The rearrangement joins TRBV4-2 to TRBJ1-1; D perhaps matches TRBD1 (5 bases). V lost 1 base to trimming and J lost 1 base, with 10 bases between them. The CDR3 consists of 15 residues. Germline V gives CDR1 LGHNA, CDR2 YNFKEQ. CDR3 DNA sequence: TGTGCCAGCAGCCAAGGTGACAGTAAGAACACTGAAGCTTTCTTT. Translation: CASSQGDSKNTEAFF.

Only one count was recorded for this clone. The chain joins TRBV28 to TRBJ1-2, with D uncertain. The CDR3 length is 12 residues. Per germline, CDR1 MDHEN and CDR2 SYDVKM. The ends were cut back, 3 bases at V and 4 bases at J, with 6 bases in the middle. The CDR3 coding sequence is TGTGCCAGCAGTTTTCGGGTCTATGGCTACACCTTC. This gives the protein CASSFRVYGYTF.

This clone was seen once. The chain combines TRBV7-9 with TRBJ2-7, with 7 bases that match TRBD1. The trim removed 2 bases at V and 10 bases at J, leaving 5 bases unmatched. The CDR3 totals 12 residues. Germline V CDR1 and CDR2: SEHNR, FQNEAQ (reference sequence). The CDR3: CASSLHRGPQYF. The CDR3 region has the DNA TGTGCCAGCAGCTTACACAGGGGACCCCAGTACTTC.

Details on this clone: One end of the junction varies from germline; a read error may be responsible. This CDR3 is CAWRKPAGNIGELFF. The CDR3 bases are TGTGCCTGGAGAAAGCCGGCAGGGAACATCGGGGAGCTGTTTTTT. This chain uses TRBV30 with TRBJ2-2; D is perhaps TRBD1 (5 bases). Germline lookup yields CDR1 GTSNPN and CDR2 SVGIG (reference sequence). The CDR3 consists of 15 residues. The whole variable domain, remainder taken from reference TRBV30 and TRBJ2-2, is SQTIHQWPATLVQPVGSPLSLECTVEGTSNPNLYWYRQAAGRGLQLLFYSVGIGQISSEVPQNLSASRPQDRQFILSSKKLLLSDSGFYLCAWRKPAGNIGELFFGEGSRLTVL.

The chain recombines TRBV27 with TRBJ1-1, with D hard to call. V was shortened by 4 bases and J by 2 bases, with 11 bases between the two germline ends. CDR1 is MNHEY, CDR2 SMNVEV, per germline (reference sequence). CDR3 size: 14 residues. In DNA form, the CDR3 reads TGTGCCAGCAGTTCTTGGACGGTAAACACTGAAGCTTTCTTT. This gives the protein CASSSWTVNTEAFF.

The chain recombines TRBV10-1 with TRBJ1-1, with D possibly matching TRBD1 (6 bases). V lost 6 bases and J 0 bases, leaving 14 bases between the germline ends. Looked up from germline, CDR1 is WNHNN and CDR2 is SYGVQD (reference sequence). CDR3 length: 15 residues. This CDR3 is CASSGTTELNTEAFF. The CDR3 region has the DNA TGCGCCAGCAGCGGGACAACCGAGTTGAACACTGAAGCTTTCTTT.